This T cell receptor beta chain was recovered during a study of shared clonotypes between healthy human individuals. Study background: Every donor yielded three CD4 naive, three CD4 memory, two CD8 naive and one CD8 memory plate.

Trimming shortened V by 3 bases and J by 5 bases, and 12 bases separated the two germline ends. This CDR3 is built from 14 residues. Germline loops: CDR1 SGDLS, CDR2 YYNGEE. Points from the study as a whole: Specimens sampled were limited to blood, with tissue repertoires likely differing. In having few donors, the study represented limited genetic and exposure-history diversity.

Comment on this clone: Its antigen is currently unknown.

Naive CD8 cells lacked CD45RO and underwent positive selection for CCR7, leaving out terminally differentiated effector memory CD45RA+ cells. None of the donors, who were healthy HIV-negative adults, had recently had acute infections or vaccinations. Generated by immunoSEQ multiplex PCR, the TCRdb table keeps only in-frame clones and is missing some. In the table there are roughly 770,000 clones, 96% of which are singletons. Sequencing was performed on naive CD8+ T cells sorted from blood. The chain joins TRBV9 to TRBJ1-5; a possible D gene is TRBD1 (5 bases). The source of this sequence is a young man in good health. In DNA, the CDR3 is TGTGCCAGCAGCGCCCCGGGACCGTATCAGCCCCAGCATTTT. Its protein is CASSAPGPYQPQHF.